The 5 T cell receptor beta chains listed next were all sequenced from one sample in a study of T cells in Graves' hyperthyroidism and ophthalmopathy. Amplified TCR beta CDR3 regions came from RNA transcripts. HTBI primers were employed in a first-round RT-PCR of the TCR CDR3. MiXCR, run by TCRdb on the multiplex PCR reads, gives a single entry per CDR3 protein. This sample has 130,000 to 150,000 distinct CDR3 sequences, with around 20% found just once. Input material: blood. All receptors derive from a woman between 50 and 59 years old with Graves' hyperthyroidism that later progressed to Graves' ophthalmopathy.

This clonotype was counted ten times or more. V and J are TRBV4-2 and TRBJ1-1; 8 nucleotides line up with TRBD1. The CDR3 covers 15 residues. After removal of 1 base from V and 1 base from J, the junction contained 2 bases not matched to a gene. Germline assignment: CDR1 LGHNA and CDR2 YNFKEQ. The CDR3 is CASSQVQGANTEAFF. The DNA for the CDR3 is TGTGCCAGCAGCCAAGTTCAGGGGGCGAACACTGAAGCTTTCTTT.

This clonotype came up a few times. The rearrangement links TRBV20-1 to TRBJ1-4; the D is unclear. Germline V lookup: CDR1 DFQATT, CDR2 SNEGSKA (reference sequence). The CDR3 has 14 amino acids. V lost 5 bases to trimming and J lost 0 bases, with 10 bases between them. The CDR3 sequence is CSAATAATNEKLFF. DNA for the CDR3: TGCAGTGCTGCTACTGCCGCAACTAATGAAAAACTGTTTTTT.

V and J are TRBV20-1 and TRBJ2-7; 11 bases are shared with TRBD2. The trim removed 5 bases at V and 2 bases at J, leaving 14 bases unmatched. Germline lookup yields CDR1 DFQATT and CDR2 SNEGSKA (reference sequence). The CDR3 extends over 17 amino acids. CDR3 in DNA: TGCAGTGCTCCACGCCTAGCGGGAGGTACGGGTACCTACGAGCAGTACTTC. This codes for CSAPRLAGGTGTYEQYF.

This clonotype was picked up a small number of times. CDR3 DNA: TGTGCCAGCAGCTCCGGACTAGCGGGAGGGCTAAGGAATGAGCAGTTCTTC. Translating it yields CASSSGLAGGLRNEQFF. V and J are TRBV7-2 and TRBJ2-1; TRBD2 matches at 15 bases. The CDR3 loop spans 17 amino acids. Trimming took 4 bases from V and 7 from J; bases not matched to a gene: 8. Germline CDR1 is SGHTA and CDR2 is FQGNSA.

This clonotype has just one count. This chain uses TRBV5-1 with TRBJ1-1; D gene uncertain. CDR3 length: 14 amino acids. The V gene lost 0 bases and the J gene lost 2 bases, with 8 bases spanning the gap. In germline, CDR1 is SGHRS, CDR2 YFSETQ. The chain's CDR3 is CASSLGAVNTEAFF. The DNA for the CDR3 is TGCGCCAGCAGCTTGGGGGCAGTTAACACTGAAGCTTTCTTT.